The T cell receptor beta chain described here comes from a study of blood T cell repertoires in COVID-19. Study-level information: Donors in the United States, Italy and Spain gave samples during acute or convalescent COVID-19.

The count of this clone is one. Trimming took off 2 bases at V and 4 bases at J, with 12 bases between the two ends. This CDR3 is built from 15 residues. CDR1 is SGHVS, CDR2 FQNEAQ, per germline. The method was immunoSEQ multiplex PCR; TCRdb's version includes in-frame clones alone and lacks a portion of them. The sample shows 200,000 to 300,000 clones, 80% to 90% of them seen only once. The receptor was isolated from a woman at least 80 years old with COVID-19, enrolled during active disease. The gene calls are TRBV7-8 and TRBJ1-5; D perhaps matches TRBD1 (5 bases). Specimen: peripheral blood. This CDR3 is CASSLTRVGNQPQHF. The DNA of the CDR3 is TGTGCCAGCAGCTTAACCAGGGTCGGAAATCAGCCCCAGCATTTT.